A selection of T cell receptor beta chains follows, all from one sample in a study of shared clonotypes between healthy human individuals. Clones were sequenced by immunoSEQ multiplex PCR, and TCRdb holds only the in-frame ones, with some missing. Of 2.3 million or so clones listed, approximately 93% are singletons. Sequenced material: naive CD4+ T cells from PBMCs. These receptors came from a man aged 18 to 35 in good health. Some clones in this sample may be carry-over from other donors' samples. CDR3s include the opening cysteine and the closing phenylalanine or tryptophan. A D gene is named only where the DNA matches it firmly. Only part of the rows carry a size: once, few, many, or a class if the clone is expanded.

v_gene	j_gene	d_gene	abundance	CDR3aa	CDR3nt
TRBV28	TRBJ1-1	NA	NA	CASKDRGPEAFF	TGTGCCAGCAAAGATCGGGGACCTGAAGCTTTCTTT
TRBV23-1	TRBJ1-5	NA	NA	CASSQENRTNSNQPQHF	TGCGCCAGCAGTCAAGAAAACAGGACTAATAGCAATCAGCCCCAGCATTTT
TRBV14	TRBJ2-1	NA	NA	CASSQVLWQDNEQFF	TGTGCCAGCAGCCAAGTACTCTGGCAGGACAATGAGCAGTTCTTC
TRBV6-1	TRBJ2-7	NA	few	CASSEHSYEQYF	TGTGCCAGCAGTGAACACTCCTACGAGCAGTACTTC
TRBV25-1	TRBJ2-7	TRBD2	once	CASSGGTSYEQYF	TGTGCCAGCAGTGGAGGGACTAGCTACGAGCAGTACTTC
TRBV6-1	TRBJ2-5	TRBD2	NA	CASRAGVIETQYF	TGTGCCAGCAGAGCGGGAGTTATTGAGACCCAGTACTTC
TRBV10-1	TRBJ1-1	NA	NA	CASSDQGNTEAFF	TGCGCCAGCAGTGACCAGGGGAACACTGAAGCTTTCTTT
TRBV19	TRBJ2-2	NA	NA	CASIGQNTGELFF	TGTGCCAGTATCGGACAGAACACCGGGGAGCTGTTTTTT
TRBV5-1	TRBJ1-2	NA	NA	CASSQDGSYGYTF	TGCGCCAGCAGCCAAGACGGGAGCTATGGCTACACCTTC
TRBV7-2	TRBJ2-1	NA	NA	CASSLGIRGLATNEQFF	TGTGCCAGCAGCTTGGGGATTCGGGGGTTAGCAACCAATGAGCAGTTCTTC
TRBV7-3	TRBJ2-3	NA	NA	CASSSTDTQYF	TGTGCCAGCAGCTCCACAGATACGCAGTATTTT
TRBV9	TRBJ1-3	NA	NA	CASSVGQYSGNTIYF	TGTGCCAGCAGCGTAGGACAGTACTCTGGAAACACCATATATTTT
TRBV19	TRBJ2-4	NA	NA	CASTSPGQGLVNIQYF	TGTGCCAGTACCTCACCGGGACAGGGACTAGTTAACATTCAGTACTTC
TRBV7-8	TRBJ1-5	NA	NA	CASSLWPFDQPQHF	TGTGCCAGCAGCTTATGGCCCTTTGATCAGCCCCAGCATTTT
TRBV18	TRBJ1-5	NA	NA	CASSRQWNQPQHF	TGTGCCAGCTCACGACAATGGAACCAGCCCCAGCATTTT
TRBV27	TRBJ2-7	TRBD2	once	CASSLFRGSGSYEQYF	TGTGCCAGCAGTTTATTCCGGGGTAGCGGGAGTTACGAGCAGTACTTC
TRBV6-6	TRBJ2-5	TRBD1	NA	CASSRDSLETQYF	TGTGCCAGCAGCCGGGACAGCCTAGAGACCCAGTACTTC
TRBV9	TRBJ2-7	NA	NA	CASSPGGISYEQYF	TGTGCCAGCAGCCCTGGCGGGATCTCCTACGAGCAGTACTTC
TRBV6-1	TRBJ1-4	NA	NA	CASYSQGRYEKLFF	TGTGCCAGCTATTCACAGGGACGGTATGAAAAACTGTTTTTT
TRBV6-1	TRBJ1-3	NA	once	CASSEGGTIYF	TGTGCCAGCAGTGAGGGGGGAACCATATATTTT
TRBV5-1	TRBJ2-5	NA	NA	CASSPRQGRETQYF	TGCGCCAGCAGCCCACGGCAGGGTCGGGAGACCCAGTACTTC
TRBV9	TRBJ2-1	TRBD1	NA	CASSPGQGANEQFF	TGTGCCAGCAGCCCGGGACAGGGGGCAAATGAGCAGTTCTTC
TRBV7-9	TRBJ2-5	TRBD2	once	CASSLGGLAGSYQETQYF	TGTGCCAGCAGCTTAGGGGGACTAGCGGGGTCGTACCAAGAGACCCAGTACTTC
TRBV19	TRBJ2-1	TRBD1	once	CASRSPGQHYNEQFF	TGTGCCAGTAGGAGTCCGGGACAGCACTACAATGAGCAGTTCTTC
TRBV7-2	TRBJ2-5	NA	NA	CASSQQVAAVVETQYF	TGTGCCAGCAGCCAGCAGGTAGCGGCAGTAGTAGAGACCCAGTACTTC
TRBV28	TRBJ2-7	TRBD2	NA	CASSPIGLAGINYEQYF	TGTGCCAGCAGTCCCATCGGACTAGCGGGCATCAACTACGAGCAGTACTTC
TRBV7-2	TRBJ2-5	NA	NA	CASSLVRQQETQYF	TGTGCCAGCAGCTTAGTACGCCAGCAAGAGACCCAGTACTTC
TRBV6-1	TRBJ1-2	TRBD1	NA	CASRAVGQGYGYTF	TGTGCCAGCAGAGCCGTTGGACAGGGGTATGGCTACACCTTC
TRBV5-1	TRBJ2-2	TRBD1	NA	CASSRNPEAGGIGELFF	TGCGCCAGCAGCCGAAATCCCGAAGCAGGGGGCATCGGGGAGCTGTTTTTT
TRBV18	TRBJ2-5	NA	NA	CASSPSTEGEETQYF	TGTGCCAGCTCACCGTCGACCGAGGGTGAAGAGACCCAGTACTTC
TRBV10-3	TRBJ1-2	NA	NA	CAISARKANGYTF	TGTGCCATCAGCGCCCGAAAAGCCAATGGCTACACCTTC
TRBV10-3	TRBJ2-1	TRBD2	NA	CAISSSGRDYNEQFF	TGTGCCATCAGCAGTAGCGGGAGGGACTACAATGAGCAGTTCTTC
TRBV14	TRBJ1-2	NA	NA	CASSQGGATNYGYTF	TGTGCCAGCAGCCAAGGGGGGGCCACTAACTATGGCTACACCTTC
TRBV30	TRBJ2-3	TRBD2	NA	CAWSRLAGGLRSPQYF	TGTGCCTGGAGTAGGCTAGCGGGAGGCCTCAGAAGTCCGCAGTATTTT
TRBV6-5	TRBJ2-7	NA	NA	CASRRGGENEQYF	TGTGCCAGCCGACGAGGGGGAGAGAACGAGCAGTACTTC
TRBV7-3	TRBJ2-1	TRBD2	NA	CASSDYNSGRVRGGNEQFF	TGTGCCAGCAGCGATTATAATAGCGGGAGGGTCCGGGGAGGCAATGAGCAGTTCTTC
TRBV7-2	TRBJ1-2	NA	NA	CASSLVRGFDGYTF	TGTGCCAGCAGCTTAGTTAGGGGTTTCGATGGCTACACCTTC
TRBV5-6	TRBJ2-7	NA	NA	CASRSSRWGLATHEQYF	TGTGCCAGCAGGTCCTCCCGGTGGGGTCTGGCCACCCACGAGCAGTACTTC
TRBV5-3	TRBJ1-4	NA	NA	CARSHTGQPTNEKLFF	TGTGCCAGAAGTCATACCGGACAGCCAACTAATGAAAAACTGTTTTTT
TRBV30	TRBJ2-1	NA	NA	CAWSLDAYNEQFF	TGTGCCTGGAGTCTTGACGCGTACAATGAGCAGTTCTTC
TRBV2	TRBJ2-2	TRBD1	NA	CASTLRRGSSTGELFF	TGTGCCAGCACCCTTCGCAGGGGGTCGAGCACCGGGGAGCTGTTTTTT
TRBV28	TRBJ2-3	NA	NA	CASSLQATSDTQYF	TGTGCCAGCAGTTTACAGGCGACCTCAGATACGCAGTATTTT
TRBV5-1	TRBJ1-5	NA	NA	CASSFGPGGQPQHF	TGCGCCAGCAGCTTTGGCCCGGGGGGACAGCCCCAGCATTTT
TRBV5-1	TRBJ2-1	NA	once	CASSPPGSYNEQFF	TGCGCCAGCAGCCCGCCAGGGTCCTACAATGAGCAGTTCTTC
TRBV7-2	TRBJ1-1	NA	NA	CASEGQMNTEAFF	TGTGCCAGCGAAGGACAGATGAACACTGAAGCTTTCTTT
TRBV7-9	TRBJ2-5	NA	NA	CASSLGPRETQYF	TGTGCCAGCAGCTTAGGCCCACGGGAGACCCAGTACTTC